This T cell receptor (beta chain) was identified in a study of shared clonotypes between healthy human individuals. Looked up from germline, CDR1 is SGHNT and CDR2 is YYREEE (reference sequence). V was clipped by 0 bases and J by 3 bases, with 13 bases between them. CDR3 length: 16 amino acids. Unsorted PBMC DNA was sequenced on ten immunoSEQ deep assay plates. TCRdb's table, derived via immunoSEQ multiplex PCR, lists solely in-frame clones and lacks some. The data contain some 96,000 clones, less than 50% of them singletons. The sequenced sample consisted of PBMCs. The gene calls are TRBV5-4 and TRBJ2-1, with D perhaps matching TRBD2 (6 bases). The TCR comes from a woman aged 35 to 49 in good health. Some clones in this sample may be carry-over from other donors' samples. CDR3: CASSLAGGNNYNEQFF. The CDR3 DNA reads as TGTGCCAGCAGCTTGGCCGGAGGGAACAACTACAATGAGCAGTTCTTC.